This TCR beta chain was sequenced in a study of CD8 T cells in Susac syndrome. Random-hexamer reverse transcription was applied to about 0.5 to 1 ug RNA. Amplification of TCR beta CDR3 was carried out by immunoSEQ multiplex PCR, which covered 54 Vbeta and 13 Jbeta segments. TCRdb independently ran MiXCR on the immunoSEQ multiplex PCR reads; one entry per CDR3 protein. The sample includes 180,000 or so distinct CDR3 sequences, about 94% of them seen just once. From blood CD8+ and CD4+ T cells, TCR beta sequences were generated. The multiple sclerosis controls were treatment-naive patients, and their relapsing-remitting disease was stable or active. Negative isolation was used for CD8+ and CD4+ T cells, and FACS enrichment was applied to TEMRA cells. The CDR3 runs to 16 residues. Looked up from germline, CDR1 is MNHEY and CDR2 is SMNVEV (reference sequence). Trimming shortened V by 6 bases and J by 7 bases, and 19 bases separated the two germline ends.

V gene TRBV27 combines with J gene TRBJ1-6, with D tentatively TRBD1 (5 bases). The clonotype was recovered from a human donor with multiple sclerosis. The sequencing sample was made of CD4+ T cells from PBMCs. The CDR3 DNA sequence: TGTGCCAGCAGAGCTGGACAAAAAAGGGTGAATTCACCCCTCCACTTT. It yields the protein CASRAGQKRVNSPLHF.